The rows below give T cell receptor beta chains drawn from one sample of a study of blood T cell repertoires in COVID-19. The protocol was immunoSEQ multiplex PCR, while the TCRdb copy is restricted to in-frame clones and leaves out a portion. The sample lists 300,000 to 400,000 clones, around nine tenths occurring once. The sequencing input was peripheral blood. Receptors originate from a woman between 70 and 85 years old with COVID-19, enrolled during active disease. The CDR3 runs from the conserved cysteine through the conserved F or W. The D gene is left open where the match is weak. Size values are once, few and many counts, or a class for expanded clones, and some rows have none.

-	TRBV7-9	TRBJ1-2	-	13	TGTGCCAGCAGCTTAGGGCGGGATGACGGCTACACCTTC	CASSLGRDDGYTF
TRBD1	TRBV19	TRBJ1-3	-	16	TGTGCCAGTAGTATCTTGGGACAGACCTCTGGAAACACCATATATTTT	CASSILGQTSGNTIYF
TRBD2	TRBV25-1	TRBJ2-7	-	14	TGTGCCAGCAGTGAATCGGGGGGGCGGTACGAGCAGTACTTC	CASSESGGRYEQYF
-	TRBV7-2	TRBJ2-1	-	13	TGTGCCAGCAGCCCCCTTAACTACAATGAGCAGTTCTTC	CASSPLNYNEQFF
TRBD2	TRBV4-2	TRBJ2-7	-	18	TGTGCCAGCAGCCAGGAAGGACTAGCGGGGACCCGCTCCTACGAGCAGTACTTC	CASSQEGLAGTRSYEQYF
TRBD1	TRBV3-1/TRBV3-2	TRBJ1-1	-	14	TGTGCCAGCAGCCCGGGGACAGGGAGGGTTCAGGCTTTCTTT	CASSPGTGRVQAFF
TRBD2	TRBV19	TRBJ2-7	-	15	TGTGCCAGTAGTATGCGGGAGGAGAAGGGCTACGAGCAGTACTTC	CASSMREEKGYEQYF
TRBD1	TRBV5-8	TRBJ2-3	-	14	TGTGCCAGCAGCTTGGAACAGGGGGCAGATACGCAGTATTTT	CASSLEQGADTQYF
-	TRBV19	TRBJ2-5	-	15	TGTGCCAGTAGTATAGTTTGGGGGCTGGAGGAGACCCAGTACTTC	CASSIVWGLEETQYF
-	TRBV18	TRBJ2-7	-	16	TGTGCCAGCTCACCCCTCACAGGGTCGGGGTCCTACGAGCAGTACTTC	CASSPLTGSGSYEQYF
-	TRBV19	TRBJ1-4	-	15	TGTGCCAGTAGCCACCGGAACCAGGCGAATGAAAAACTGTTTTTT	CASSHRNQANEKLFF
-	TRBV9	TRBJ1-1	-	15	TGTGCCAGCAGCGTAGACCACAGGGCGAACACTGAAGCTTTCTTT	CASSVDHRANTEAFF
TRBD1	TRBV20-1	TRBJ1-2	-	13	TGCAGTGCTAGTGGGACAGCCTCCTATGGCTACACCTTC	CSASGTASYGYTF
TRBD2	TRBV7-9	TRBJ2-1	-	15	TGTGCCAGCAGCCTGGGGACTAGCGGGGGCGATGAGCAGTTCTTC	CASSLGTSGGDEQFF
-	TRBV11-3	TRBJ2-1	-	14	TGTGCCAGCACCGATAACGAACAGGACCCGGTGCAGTTCTTC	CASTDNEQDPVQFF
TRBD1	TRBV3-1/TRBV3-2	TRBJ1-1	once	15	TGTGCCAGCAGCCAAGAATGGACAGGTTCGACTGAAGCTTTCTTT	CASSQEWTGSTEAFF
TRBD1	TRBV7-2	TRBJ1-1	-	18	TGTGCCAGCAGGGCTATACCTTTCGGGACAGGTCTGAACACTGAAGCTTTCTTT	CASRAIPFGTGLNTEAFF
TRBD2	TRBV4-1	TRBJ2-1	-	22	TGCGCCAGCAGCCATCCTGTGCCATGGACTAGCGGGGGCCCCGGGACCTACAATGAGCAGTTCTTC	CASSHPVPWTSGGPGTYNEQFF
-	TRBV12-5	TRBJ2-3	-	14	TGTGCTAGTGGTCCCCCGGGGTATTCAGATACGCAGTATTTT	CASGPPGYSDTQYF
TRBD2	TRBV6-5	TRBJ2-5	-	14	TGTGCCAGCACCACCCTCTCCGGGAGGGAGACCCAGTACTTC	CASTTLSGRETQYF
-	TRBV24-1	TRBJ2-2	-	15	TGTGCCACGGGGGGGGACACAGAAGAGACCGGGGAGCTGTTTTTT	CATGGDTEETGELFF
-	TRBV5-5	TRBJ1-2	-	13	TGTGCCAGCAGCCAAGACAGTCCCTATGGCTACACCTTC	CASSQDSPYGYTF
-	TRBV5-1	TRBJ1-1	-	14	TGCGCCAGCAGCTTATCGGGGAGGGACACTGAAGCTTTCTTT	CASSLSGRDTEAFF